This T cell receptor beta chain was recorded in a study of technical replicates of blood from a few donors. Libraries were prepared by immunoSEQ multiplex PCR; TCRdb keeps only in-frame clonotypes and omits some of them. This table has about 94,000 clones, about 95% appearing once. Trimming stripped 3 bases from V and 2 bases from J, with 14 bases between. The length of the CDR3 is 15 residues. Germline CDR1 reads ENHRY; CDR2 reads SYGVKD. Sequencing was performed on T cells isolated from PBMCs. The V gene is TRBV10-3, the J gene TRBJ2-7; TRBD1 might be the D (6 bases). The TCR was taken from a human donor in good health. CDR3 nucleotide sequence: TGTGCCATCAGTGACAGGGGTCAACCTCCCTACGAGCAGTACTTC. Its protein product is CAISDRGQPPYEQYF.